This TCR beta chain was sequenced for a study of Tregs in tolerant kidney transplant recipients. Background on the study: Sorting of CD4+CD25+CD127- cells followed approximately 3-day belatacept mixed lymphocyte reactions, sometimes with roughly five-day graft donor restimulation.

Using immunoSEQ multiplex PCR, the repertoire was profiled, and TCRdb retains in-frame clones only, with some absent. The sample includes 2,500 to 3,500 clones, roughly 37% of them seen just once. Per germline, CDR1 MNHNS and CDR2 SASEGT. The V end lost 6 bases, the J end lost 7 bases, and 16 bases lay between the germline ends. This CDR3 region has 13 residues. As regards this clone: The antigen is not known.

The V and J genes are TRBV6-1 and TRBJ2-7, with D perhaps being TRBD1 or TRBD2 (5 bases each). This TCR was sampled from a human donor in good health. The sequenced material came from Tregs from blood cultured with allogeneic cells. The CDR3 reads CASRLTGTGEQYF. The CDR3 DNA is TGTGCCAGCAGATTGACTGGGACGGGGGAGCAGTACTTC.